This TCR beta chain was identified in a study of blood T cells in healthy people across ages. The V gene end was trimmed by 1 base and the J gene end by 3 bases; junction bases not matched to a gene: 6. Looked up from germline, CDR1 is SGHDT and CDR2 is YYEEEE. The CDR3 covers 15 residues. In its sample, this clonotype was seen many times. Through a sample-barcoded 5' primer and a J-beta primer mix, a second PCR was run for roughly 6 to 11 cycles. At least 2.5 million CDR3-containing paired-end reads were obtained per sample. A single record per CDR3 protein comes from TCRdb applying MiXCR to the 5' RACE reads. The repertoire has some 920,000 distinct CDR3 sequences, roughly 50% of them found once; the top ten carry about a fifth.

This receptor was obtained from an older woman in good health. Input material: blood. The chain carries TRBV5-6 and TRBJ2-7, with TRBD2 identical over 8 bases. The DNA of the CDR3 is TGTGCCAGCAGCTTGTCGGGAGGGAAGCACTACGAGCAGTACTTC. It codes for CASSLSGGKHYEQYF.